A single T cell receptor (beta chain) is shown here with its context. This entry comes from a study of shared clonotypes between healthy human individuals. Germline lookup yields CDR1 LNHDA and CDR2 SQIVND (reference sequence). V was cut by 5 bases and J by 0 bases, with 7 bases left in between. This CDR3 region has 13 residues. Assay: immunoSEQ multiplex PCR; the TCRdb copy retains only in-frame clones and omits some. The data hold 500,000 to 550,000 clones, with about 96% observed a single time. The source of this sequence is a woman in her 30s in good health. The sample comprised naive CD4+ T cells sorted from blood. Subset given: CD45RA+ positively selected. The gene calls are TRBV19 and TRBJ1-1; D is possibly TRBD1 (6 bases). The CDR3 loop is CASSGQMNTEAFF. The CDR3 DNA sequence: TGTGCCAGTAGTGGACAGATGAACACTGAAGCTTTCTTT.